One TCR beta chain is described in this entry. Its antigen is unknown. These data are taken from a study of chemoradiotherapy in HPV16-positive cancers. At the level of the study: Two HPV16-positive patients' cells yielded candidate HPV-specific clones and common motifs.

Libraries were prepared by immunoSEQ multiplex PCR; TCRdb keeps only in-frame clonotypes and omits some of them. The sample holds 50,000 to 55,000 clones, over 85% seen once. There are 15 residues in the CDR3. Trimming shortened V by 6 bases and J by 7 bases, and 16 bases separated the two germline ends. The germline gives CDR1 SEHNR, CDR2 FQNEAQ (reference sequence). Study-wide findings and caveats: HPV-responsive T-cell expansion during chemoradiotherapy was linked to improved recurrence-free survival in HPV16-positive patients. Candidate HPV-specific clones and E7-related TCR motifs grew in tumor during treatment. The functional HPV-specific definition rests on just a couple of HPV16-positive patients.

The sequencing used blood, collected from a patient who underwent chemoradiotherapy. The source of this sequence is a human donor with HPV-associated anogenital cancer. This sequence joins TRBV7-9 and TRBJ1-6; possible D gene TRBD1, 6 bases. The CDR3 DNA reads TGTGCCAGCAGTCCCCTAGGGGGGAGAAATTCACCCCTCCACTTT. It codes for CASSPLGGRNSPLHF.